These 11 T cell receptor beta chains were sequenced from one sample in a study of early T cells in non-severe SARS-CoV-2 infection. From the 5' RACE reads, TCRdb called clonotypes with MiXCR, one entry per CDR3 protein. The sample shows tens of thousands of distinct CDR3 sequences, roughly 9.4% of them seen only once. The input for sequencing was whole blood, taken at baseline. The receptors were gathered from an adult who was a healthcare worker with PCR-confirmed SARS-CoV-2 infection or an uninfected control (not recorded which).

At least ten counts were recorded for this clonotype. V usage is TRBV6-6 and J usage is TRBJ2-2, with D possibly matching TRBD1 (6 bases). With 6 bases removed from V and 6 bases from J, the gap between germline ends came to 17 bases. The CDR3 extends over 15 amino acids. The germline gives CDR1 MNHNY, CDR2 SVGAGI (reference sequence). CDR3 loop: CASRGRDIRPGELFF. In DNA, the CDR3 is TGTGCCAGCAGGGGAAGGGACATTCGGCCCGGGGAGCTGTTTTTT.

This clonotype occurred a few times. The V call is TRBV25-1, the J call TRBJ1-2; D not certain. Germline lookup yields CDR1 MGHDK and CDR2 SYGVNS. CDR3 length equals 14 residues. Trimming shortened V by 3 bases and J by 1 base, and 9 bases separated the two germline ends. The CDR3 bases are TGTGCCAGCAGTGACCCGACCGGTAACTATGGCTACACCTTC. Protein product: CASSDPTGNYGYTF.

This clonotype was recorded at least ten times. The CDR3 is CASSLFSGGDEQYF. The DNA for the CDR3 is TGTGCCAGCAGCCTCTTTTCCGGGGGGGACGAGCAGTACTTC. V usage is TRBV7-6 and J usage is TRBJ2-7; the match to TRBD2 covers 8 bases. Germline V gene data show CDR1 as SGHVS and CDR2 as FNYEAQ. This CDR3 has 14 residues. The V segment lost 5 bases and the J segment 5 bases; nucleotides outside the gene matches: 8.

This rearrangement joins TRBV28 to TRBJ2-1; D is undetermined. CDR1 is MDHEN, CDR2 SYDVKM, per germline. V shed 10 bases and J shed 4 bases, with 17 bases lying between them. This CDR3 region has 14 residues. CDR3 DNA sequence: TGTGCCACCCGGCGAAGGGCCGGGTACAATGAGCAGTTCTTC. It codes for CATRRRAGYNEQFF.

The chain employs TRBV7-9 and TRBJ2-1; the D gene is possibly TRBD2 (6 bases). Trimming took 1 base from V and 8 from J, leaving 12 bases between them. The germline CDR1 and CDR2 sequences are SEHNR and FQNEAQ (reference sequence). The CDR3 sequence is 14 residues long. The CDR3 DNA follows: TGTGCCAGCAGCTTAGGGAGCTGGGGGGATGAGCAGTTCTTC. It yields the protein CASSLGSWGDEQFF.

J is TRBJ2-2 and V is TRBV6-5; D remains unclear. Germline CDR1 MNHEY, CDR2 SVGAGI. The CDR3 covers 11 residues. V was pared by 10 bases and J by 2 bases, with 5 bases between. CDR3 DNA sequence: TGTGCCACCCCTAACACCGGGGAGCTGTTTTTT. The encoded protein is CATPNTGELFF.

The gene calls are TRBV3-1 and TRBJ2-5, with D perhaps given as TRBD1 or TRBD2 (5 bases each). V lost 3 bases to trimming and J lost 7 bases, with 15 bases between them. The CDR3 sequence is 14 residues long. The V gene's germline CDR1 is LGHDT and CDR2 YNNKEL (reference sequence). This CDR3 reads CASSQGVHAGTQYF. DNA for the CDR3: TGTGCCAGCAGCCAGGGGGTTCATGCAGGGACCCAGTACTTC.

The CDR3 protein is CASSPLSRVGANVLTF. The CDR3 DNA sequence: TGTGCCAGCTCACCGCTCTCCAGGGTCGGGGCCAACGTCCTGACTTTC. The J gene is TRBJ2-6, the V gene TRBV18, with D possibly being TRBD1 (5 bases). This CDR3 spans 16 amino acids. In germline, CDR1 is KGHSH, CDR2 LQKENI. V gave up 3 bases and J gave up 4 bases, with 13 bases separating them.

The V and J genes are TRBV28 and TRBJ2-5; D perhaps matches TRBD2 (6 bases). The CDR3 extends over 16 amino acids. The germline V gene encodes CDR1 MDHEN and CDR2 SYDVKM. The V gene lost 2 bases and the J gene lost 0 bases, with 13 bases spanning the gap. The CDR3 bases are TGTGCCAGCAGTTTAGGAGGGATACTGTACCAAGAGACCCAGTACTTC. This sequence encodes CASSLGGILYQETQYF.

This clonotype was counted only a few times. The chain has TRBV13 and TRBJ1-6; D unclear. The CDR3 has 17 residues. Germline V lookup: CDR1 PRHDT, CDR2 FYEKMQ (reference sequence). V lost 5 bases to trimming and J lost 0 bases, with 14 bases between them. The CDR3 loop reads CASSGRTESSYNSPLHF. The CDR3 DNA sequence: TGTGCCAGCAGCGGCCGGACGGAGAGCTCCTATAATTCACCCCTCCACTTT.

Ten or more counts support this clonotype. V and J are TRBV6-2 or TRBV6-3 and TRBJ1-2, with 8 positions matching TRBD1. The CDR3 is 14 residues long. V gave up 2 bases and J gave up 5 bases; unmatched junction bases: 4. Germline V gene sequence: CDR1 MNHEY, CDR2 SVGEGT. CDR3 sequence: CASSYRDRTYGYTF. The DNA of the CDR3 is TGTGCCAGCAGTTACCGGGACAGGACGTATGGCTACACCTTC.